This entry lists 7 T cell receptor beta chains sequenced from one sample in a study of metastatic and nonmetastatic thyroid tumors. TCRdb reanalyzed the PCR reads via MiXCR. This table has tens of thousands of clones, 20% to 25% appearing once. Ahead of thyroid surgery, no patient had received treatment of any kind. Input material: tumor tissue. Source of these receptors: a female donor with papillary thyroid cancer or a benign thyroid nodule (not recorded which). Some clones in this sample may be carry-over from other donors' samples.

The gene calls are TRBV3-1 and TRBJ2-5; TRBD1 is a possible D gene (6 bases). The CDR3 is 14 residues long. CDR1 and CDR2 (germline): LGHDT, YNNKEL (reference sequence). V dropped 7 bases and J dropped 7 bases, with 19 bases sitting between them. The CDR3 DNA follows: TGTGCCAGCAACCTGAACAGGGCTGGAGGGACCCAGTACTTC. It specifies CASNLNRAGGTQYF.

The J gene is TRBJ1-2, the V gene TRBV20-1; TRBD1 aligns across 7 bases. After removal of 5 bases from V and 7 bases from J, the junction contained 10 bases not matched to a gene. Germline V lookup: CDR1 DFQATT, CDR2 SNEGSKA (reference sequence). The CDR3 has 13 residues. CDR3 bases: TGCAGTGCTCCGTTACAGGGGAATCTTGGCTACACCTTC. It yields the protein CSAPLQGNLGYTF.

This clone was seen only a few times. This specimen includes other DNA sequences encoding the same CDR3. The chain combines TRBV7-2 with TRBJ1-1, with D uncertain. The germline V gene has CDR1 SGHTA and CDR2 FQGNSA. The CDR3 sequence is 15 residues long. Trimming shortened V by 1 base and J by 0 bases, and 9 bases separated the two germline ends. CDR3 nucleotides: TGTGCCAGCAGCTTAGACCCGGGCATGAACACTGAAGCTTTCTTT. It is translated as CASSLDPGMNTEAFF.

J is TRBJ2-7 and V is TRBV27; 9 nucleotides agree with TRBD2. Germline trimming cut 10 bases from V and 4 bases from J; bases unmatched to any gene: 14. Germline V gives CDR1 MNHEY, CDR2 SMNVEV (reference sequence). The CDR3 sequence is 15 residues long. The CDR3 DNA is TGTGCCAACAAACGTTGCGGGACTAGCCCTTACGAGCAGTACTTC. Translated: CANKRCGTSPYEQYF.

This clone has more than one count but fewer than ten. The gene calls are TRBV11-2 and TRBJ2-4, with TRBD2 identical over 11 bases. V lost 5 bases and J lost 1; bases outside the gene matches: 13. Germline values: CDR1 SGHAT, CDR2 FQNNGV. The CDR3 is 19 amino acids. CDR3 in amino acids: CASSPRRTSGFAAKNIQYF. The CDR3, as DNA: TGTGCCAGCAGCCCGAGGCGGACTAGCGGGTTCGCTGCCAAAAACATTCAGTACTTC.

This clone was counted at least ten times. The chain joins TRBV2 to TRBJ2-1, with 14 positions matching TRBD2. The V segment lost 6 bases and the J segment 8 bases; nucleotides outside the gene matches: 12. Germline assignment: CDR1 SNHLY and CDR2 FYNNEI. CDR3 length equals 17 residues. The CDR3 DNA sequence: TGTGCCAGCAGCGTCCGCGGACTAGCGGGAGGACTCGATGAGCAGTTCTTC. This codes for CASSVRGLAGGLDEQFF.

This chain joins TRBV11-2 and TRBJ2-1; 12 bases match TRBD2. The V gene end was trimmed by 5 bases and the J gene end by 6 bases; junction bases not matched to a gene: 5. Germline-derived CDR1 and CDR2 are SGHAT and FQNNGV. The CDR3 covers 15 residues. CDR3 sequence: CASSEVTSGSNEQFF. The CDR3 DNA sequence: TGTGCCAGCAGCGAGGTGACTAGCGGGAGCAATGAGCAGTTCTTC.